This entry is about one TCR beta chain. Its antigen is as yet unknown. The data derive from a study of multiple sclerosis patients with progressive multifocal leukoencephalopathy. Libraries were prepared by immunoSEQ multiplex PCR; TCRdb keeps only in-frame clonotypes and omits some of them. The table lists 20,000 to 25,000 clones, more than 85% of them singletons. Time point described: around 13 months of natalizumab therapy. Every listed patient previously received interferon beta; all PML patients were women. V lost 5 bases and J lost 6; bases outside the gene matches: 8. CDR1 and CDR2 (germline): LNHDA, SQIVND (reference sequence). This CDR3 is built from 16 residues. Whole-study findings and limits: Most PML patients had lower entropy, suggesting less diverse TRB repertoires.

This TCR derives from a man aged 30 to 45 with multiple sclerosis. The rearrangement links TRBV19 to TRBJ2-1; 12 bases align to TRBD2. The specimen comprised PBMCs, sampled from a patient treated with natalizumab. The CDR3 loop is CASSPLAGGPVNEQFF. The CDR3 DNA reads TGTGCCAGTAGTCCCCTAGCGGGAGGGCCGGTCAATGAGCAGTTCTTC. Filled out from reference TRBV19 and TRBJ2-1, the complete variable domain reads DGGITQSPKYLFRKEGQNVTLSCEQNLNHDAMYWYRQDPGQGLRLIYYSQIVNDFQKGDIAEGYSVSREKKESFPLTVTSAQKNPTAFYLCASSPLAGGPVNEQFFGPGTRLTVL.